The subject of this entry is one TCR beta chain. Regarding time point: before trial treatment. Donors received nivolumab, ipilimumab, aspirin, low-dose cyclophosphamide and low-dose radiotherapy. Advanced solid tumors without tumor-infiltrating lymphocytes were required for inclusion. TRAV- and TRBV-specific primers, spanning alpha and beta chains, primed first-strand cDNA. For amplifying TCRs, the PCR ran for 20 to 25 cycles with Phusion, which was used together with a constant-region primer and the adapter on the V primers. MiXCR was run by TCRdb on the reads, yielding one entry per CDR3 protein. The sample holds under 90,000 distinct CDR3 sequences; roughly a sixth are singletons and the top ten take less than 3.5%. The sample belongs to a study of low-dose radiotherapy and immunotherapy resistance in tumors. About the study: Intravenous ipilimumab 1 mg/kg every six weeks was given with nivolumab 240 mg every two weeks. The authors gave intravenous cyclophosphamide 200 mg/m2 every two weeks, one day before radiation and immunotherapy.

Germline values: CDR1 MNHEY, CDR2 SVGEGT. Unmatched junction bases numbered 4, after V lost 4 bases and J lost 6 bases. The CDR3 covers 14 residues. This receptor was identified in a male donor with prostate cancer. The genes are TRBV6-2 or TRBV6-3 and TRBJ2-1, with 9 bases lining up with TRBD2. This material consisted of PBMCs, taken before treatment. The CDR3 bases are TGTGCCAGCAGTTCCCTAGCGGGGCGCAATGAGCAGTTCTTC. It translates to CASSSLAGRNEQFF.